This paragraph covers one T cell receptor (beta chain) sequence. Its specificity is unknown. The CDR3 ends on some other residue instead of the conserved phenylalanine or tryptophan, so this is likely a read error. It is unclear where the CDR3 begins or ends on the DNA, so no DNA is shown, and the CDR3 is as TCRdb lists it. The researchers produced TCR beta cDNA from about 510 ng total RNA with a constant-region primer. Three nested multiplex PCR rounds, a slightly modified ARM-PCR method, built the TCR beta libraries. The first two PCR rounds used TRBV1-TRBV30 primers with a Cbeta primer, 9 to 11 cycles each. TCRdb used MiXCR to reprocess the multiplex PCR reads, holding one entry per CDR3 protein. The sample holds 95,000 to 100,000 distinct CDR3 sequences; around 66% are singletons and the top ten take roughly an eighth. Unsorted bulk tissue (about 20-30 mg) underwent RNA and DNA co-extraction. The CDR3 totals 14 residues, both ends included. CDR1 is SGHAT, CDR2 FQNNGV, per germline.

The sample belongs to a study of tumor-infiltrating lymphocytes in primary liver carcinoma. Overall study context: The patients comprised men and women between the ages of 30 and 69 years.

Study results and caveats: Reduced overlap was seen in tumor-adjacent and tumor-blood pairs versus tumor region pairs. The top-250-clone fraction was significantly higher in tumors than in blood (p = 0.039).

Input material: liver tumor tissue from sampling region 2. The subset is: tumor region T2, inferior pole. The gene calls are TRBV11-2 and TRBJ2-7. The TCR was taken from a woman aged 55 to 70 with primary liver carcinoma and hepatitis B virus infection. The CDR3 sequence: CASSLGIPSYEQYI.